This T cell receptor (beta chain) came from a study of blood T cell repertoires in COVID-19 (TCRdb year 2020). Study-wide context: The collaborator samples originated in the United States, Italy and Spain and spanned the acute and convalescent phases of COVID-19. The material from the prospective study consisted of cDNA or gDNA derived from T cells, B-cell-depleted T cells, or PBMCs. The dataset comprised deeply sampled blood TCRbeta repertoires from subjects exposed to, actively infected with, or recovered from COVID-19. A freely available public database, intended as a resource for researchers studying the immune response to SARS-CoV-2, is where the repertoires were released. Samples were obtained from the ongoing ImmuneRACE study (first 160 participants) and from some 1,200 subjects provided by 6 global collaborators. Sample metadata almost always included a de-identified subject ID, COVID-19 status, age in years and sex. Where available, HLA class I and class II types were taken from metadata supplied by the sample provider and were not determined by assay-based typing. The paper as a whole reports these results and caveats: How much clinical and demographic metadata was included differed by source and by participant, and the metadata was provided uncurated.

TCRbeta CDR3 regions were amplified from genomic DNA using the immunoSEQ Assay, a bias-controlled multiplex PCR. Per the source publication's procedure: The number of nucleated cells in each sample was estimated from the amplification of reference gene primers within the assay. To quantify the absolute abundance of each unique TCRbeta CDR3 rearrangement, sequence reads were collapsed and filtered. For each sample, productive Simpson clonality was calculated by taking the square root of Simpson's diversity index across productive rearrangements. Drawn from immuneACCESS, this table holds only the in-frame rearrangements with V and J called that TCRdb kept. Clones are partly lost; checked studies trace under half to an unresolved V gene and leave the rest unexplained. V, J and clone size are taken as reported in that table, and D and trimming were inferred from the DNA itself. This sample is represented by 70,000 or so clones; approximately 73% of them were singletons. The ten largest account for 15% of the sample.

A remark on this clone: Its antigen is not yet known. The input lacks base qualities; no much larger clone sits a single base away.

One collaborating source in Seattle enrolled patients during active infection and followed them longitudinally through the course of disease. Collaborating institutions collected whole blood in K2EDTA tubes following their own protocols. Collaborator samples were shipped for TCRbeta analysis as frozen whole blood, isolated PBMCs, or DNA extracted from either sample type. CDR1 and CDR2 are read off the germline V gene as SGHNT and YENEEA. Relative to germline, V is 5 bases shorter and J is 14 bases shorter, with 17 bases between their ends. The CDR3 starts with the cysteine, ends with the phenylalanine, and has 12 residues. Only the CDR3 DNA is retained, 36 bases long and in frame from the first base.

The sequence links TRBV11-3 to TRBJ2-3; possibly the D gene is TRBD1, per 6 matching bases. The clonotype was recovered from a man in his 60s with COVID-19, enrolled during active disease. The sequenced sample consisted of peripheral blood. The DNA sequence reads TGTGCCAGCAGCAAAGGGGGAGAAAAAAGGTATTTT. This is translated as CASSKGGEKRYF.